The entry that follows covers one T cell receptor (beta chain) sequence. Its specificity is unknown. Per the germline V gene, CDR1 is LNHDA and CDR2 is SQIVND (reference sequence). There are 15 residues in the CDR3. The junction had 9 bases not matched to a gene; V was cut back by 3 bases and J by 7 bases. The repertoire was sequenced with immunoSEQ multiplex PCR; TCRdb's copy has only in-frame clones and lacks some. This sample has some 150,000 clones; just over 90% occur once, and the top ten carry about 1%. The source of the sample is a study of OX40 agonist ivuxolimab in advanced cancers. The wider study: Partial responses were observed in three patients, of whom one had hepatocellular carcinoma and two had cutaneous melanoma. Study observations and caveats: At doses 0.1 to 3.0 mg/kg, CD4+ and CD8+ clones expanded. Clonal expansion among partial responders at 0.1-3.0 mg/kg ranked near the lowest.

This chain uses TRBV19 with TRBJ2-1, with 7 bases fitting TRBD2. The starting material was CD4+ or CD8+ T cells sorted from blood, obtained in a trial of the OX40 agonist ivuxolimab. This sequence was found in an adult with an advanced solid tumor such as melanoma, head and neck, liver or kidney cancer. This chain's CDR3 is CASSIVAGGRNEQFF. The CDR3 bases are TGTGCCAGTAGTATTGTAGCGGGTGGAAGGAATGAGCAGTTCTTC.